This T cell receptor beta chain was sequenced for a study of identical twins. TCRdb re-called the 5' RACE reads with MiXCR, one entry per CDR3 protein. Counted here are hundreds of thousands of distinct CDR3 sequences, roughly 12% occurring once; the ten biggest clones make up around 7.2%. These sequences were also reported in another study, on yellow fever vaccine responses in identical twins.

This sequence originates from a woman in her late teens or twenties in good health. Sequencing used CD8+ T cells sorted from blood.

CDR3 coding DNA: TGTGCCAGCAGCGTAGAGGGCTTCCAAGAGACCCAGTACTTC. Its translation is CASSVEGFQETQYF. V is TRBV9 and J is TRBJ2-5; D call uncertain. CDR1 is SGDLS and CDR2 is YYNGEE in the germline V gene. The CDR3 has 14 residues. Trimming shortened V by 0 bases and J by 1 base, and 7 bases separated the two germline ends. The full variable domain, completed using reference TRBV9 and TRBJ2-5, is DSGVTQTPKHLITATGQRVTLRCSPRSGDLSVYWYQQSLDQGLQFLIQYYNGEERAKGNILERFSAQQFPDLHSELNLSSLELGDSALYFCASSVEGFQETQYFGPGTRLLVL.